These 16 T cell receptor beta chains were sequenced from one sample in a study of T-cell memory formation after mild COVID-19. Each CDR3 protein is one row after TCRdb ran MiXCR on the 5' RACE reads. The top ten clones hold 9% to 15% of a sample with around 500,000 distinct CDR3 sequences, 15% to 20% of them seen once. The specimen sequenced was PBMCs or a T cell subset sorted from them (not recorded which). The receptor set was obtained from an adult woman who had mild COVID-19 (a few samples of this study predate the infection). Cell type and time point are not known.

This clonotype was recorded many times. The genes are TRBV19 and TRBJ2-7; D possibly corresponds to TRBD1 (6 bases). Deletions cut 2 bases from V and 0 bases from J, with 11 bases between. The CDR3 totals 15 residues. CDR1 is LNHDA and CDR2 is SQIVND in the germline V gene (reference sequence). The CDR3 sequence: CASSISRGGSYEQYF. CDR3 nucleotides: TGTGCCAGTAGTATAAGTCGAGGGGGCTCCTACGAGCAGTACTTC.

This clonotype was found many times. The chain links TRBV7-2 to TRBJ2-5, with a weak D call TRBD2 (5 bases). In germline, CDR1 is SGHTA, CDR2 FQGNSA. Trimming stripped 5 bases from V and 5 bases from J, with 9 bases between. This CDR3 region has 12 residues. CDR3 sequence: CASSRPGETQYF. CDR3 DNA: TGTGCCAGCAGCCGTCCGGGGGAGACCCAGTACTTC.

V and J are TRBV27 and TRBJ2-3; D gene uncertain. Germline assignment: CDR1 MNHEY and CDR2 SMNVEV (reference sequence). Trimming cost V 4 bases and J 0 bases, with 11 bases left between them. The CDR3 is 15 residues long. CDR3: CASSYISASTDTQYF. In DNA, the CDR3 is TGTGCCAGCAGTTATATAAGCGCTAGCACAGATACGCAGTATTTT.

This clonotype was observed a handful of times. The chain joins TRBV3-1 to TRBJ2-2; 8 positions agree with TRBD1. The CDR3 loop spans 12 amino acids. Germline V CDR1 and CDR2: LGHDT, YNNKEL (reference sequence). V shed 6 bases and J 6 bases; nucleotides not matched to a gene: 0. The CDR3 protein is CASRQGAGELFF. The CDR3 DNA reads TGTGCCAGCAGACAGGGGGCCGGGGAGCTGTTTTTT. Drawing the rest from reference TRBV3-1 and TRBJ2-2, the complete variable domain is DTAVSQTPKYLVTQMGNDKSIKCEQNLGHDTMYWYKQDSKKFLKIMFSYNNKELIINETVPNRFSPKSPDKAHLNLHINSLELGDSAVYFCASRQGAGELFFGEGSRLTVL.

The rearrangement uses TRBV7-2 and TRBJ2-1; TRBD2 is a possible D gene (6 bases). Germline loops: CDR1 SGHTA, CDR2 FQGNSA. Trimming left V 6 bases short and J 9 bases short, with 12 bases between. The CDR3 extends over 12 amino acids. CDR3 coding DNA: TGTGCCAGCAGGGGGGGATTCGGTGAGCAGTTCTTC. Residues: CASRGGFGEQFF.

The chain is built from TRBV6-2 or TRBV6-3 and TRBJ2-1; D may be TRBD1 or TRBD2 (5 bases each). CDR1 and CDR2 (germline): MNHEY, SVGEGT. The CDR3 length is 15 residues. The V and J ends lost 5 bases and 7 bases respectively, with 18 bases between them. The CDR3 protein is CASSTGGTPGNEQFF. The CDR3 DNA sequence: TGTGCCAGCAGTACGGGTGGGACCCCCGGGAATGAGCAGTTCTTC.

A few counts support this clonotype. The DNA is omitted, as the CDR3 cannot be located on it reliably, and the CDR3 follows TCRdb's listing. The V and J genes are TRBV12-3 or TRBV12-4 and TRBJ2-7; the table's D call, TRBD1, was not checked against the DNA. The CDR3 extends over 16 residues, inclusive of both ends. CDR3 sequence: CASSILGQVGFYEQYF.

This chain joins TRBV2 and TRBJ2-7; TRBD1 matches at 9 bases. V lost 4 bases, J lost 4 bases, and 5 bases stayed unmatched. This CDR3 contains 14 residues. The germline gives CDR1 SNHLY, CDR2 FYNNEI. CDR3 sequence (DNA): TGTGCCAGCAGTGCTAGGACAGGGGAATACGAGCAGTACTTC. This sequence encodes CASSARTGEYEQYF.

The rearrangement uses TRBV29-1 and TRBJ2-1; the D is unclear. This CDR3 comprises 11 residues. V lost 1 base to trimming and J lost 7 bases, with 5 bases between them. The germline V gene encodes CDR1 SQVTM and CDR2 ANQGSEA. The DNA of the CDR3 is TGCAGCGTTGAAGGTAGGAATGAGCAGTTCTTC. It translates to CSVEGRNEQFF.

The CDR3 DNA is TGTGCCAGCAGTCCCCGTAGCGGGGGGGCCTACAATGAGCAGTTCTTC. Residues: CASSPRSGGAYNEQFF. The chain employs TRBV12-3 or TRBV12-4 and TRBJ2-1; TRBD2 matches at 11 bases. CDR3 length: 16 amino acids. Losses at the gene ends were 5 bases for V and 2 bases for J; bases not matched to a gene: 5.

In regard to this clonotype: Sequence at one end of the junction differs from germline and may be a read error. This chain joins TRBV4-1 and TRBJ2-3; D is undetermined. Germline CDR1 MGHRA, CDR2 YSYEKL. CDR3 length: 13 amino acids. DNA of the CDR3: TGCGTCAGCAGCCAAGATCCAGCTGGGGCGCAGTATTTT. Translation gives CVSSQDPAGAQYF.

This rearrangement joins TRBV29-1 to TRBJ2-1; D not resolved. The CDR3 runs to 11 residues. V was clipped by 4 bases and J by 7 bases, with 8 bases between them. Looked up from germline, CDR1 is SQVTM and CDR2 is ANQGSEA. CDR3 in amino acids: CSVGRLNEQFF. The CDR3 region has the DNA TGCAGCGTTGGCAGATTGAATGAGCAGTTCTTC.

The rearrangement links TRBV15 to TRBJ1-2; 8 positions match TRBD1. The germline V gene has CDR1 LNHNV and CDR2 YYDKDF (reference sequence). The V gene end was trimmed by 4 bases and the J gene end by 4 bases; junction bases not matched to a gene: 8. The length of the CDR3 is 15 residues. CDR3 coding DNA: TGTGCCACCAGCACCGCACAGGGGGGATCCTATGGCTACACCTTC. Its protein product is CATSTAQGGSYGYTF.

This clonotype was detected only a few times. The chain uses TRBV7-9 and TRBJ2-1, with D perhaps TRBD2 (6 bases). This CDR3 is built from 14 residues. V was cut by 0 bases and J by 8 bases, with 11 bases left in between. Germline V gene lookup returns CDR1 SEHNR and CDR2 FQNEAQ (reference sequence). The CDR3 sequence: CASSLALAGYEQFF. CDR3 bases: TGTGCCAGCAGCTTAGCACTAGCTGGGTATGAGCAGTTCTTC.

This clonotype was seen more than once but under ten times. The chain is built from TRBV6-5 and TRBJ2-3; unclear D gene. This CDR3 is built from 13 residues. V lost 0 bases to trimming and J lost 6 bases, with 7 bases between them. Germline assignment: CDR1 MNHEY and CDR2 SVGAGI. The CDR3 spells CASSYSASDTQYF. The CDR3 bases are TGTGCCAGCAGTTACTCGGCGTCGGATACGCAGTATTTT.

This clonotype was detected a few times. This chain uses TRBV12-3 or TRBV12-4 with TRBJ1-1; no reliable D call. The CDR3 length is 14 residues. Trimming removed 8 bases from V and 0 bases from J, with 13 bases in between. CDR3 amino acids: CASQDFSMNTEAFF. CDR3 sequence (DNA): TGTGCCAGCCAAGACTTCAGCATGAACACTGAAGCTTTCTTT.